This paragraph covers one T cell receptor (beta chain) sequence. Its antigen remains unknown. The sample comes from a study of T cells after yellow fever vaccination. Study results and limitations: There was a possibility that FACS-sorted repertoires contained abundant clonotypes contaminating from the bulk population. A faster peak, day 5 versus 15, was reached by the weaker secondary response. Subsequent booster samples again held most clones from primary vaccination (96% CD4, over 80% CD8).

By 5'RACE template switching, TCR cDNA was produced, with a universal primer site and UMIs added in the process. One entry per CDR3 protein results from TCRdb running MiXCR on the 5' RACE reads. The table has 510,000 or so distinct CDR3 sequences, about 19% seen once. The sequences come from PBMCs, collected 15 days after the yellow fever booster vaccination. The TCR sequence derives from a man aged 30 to 45 who received the YFV17D yellow fever vaccine.

In DNA form, the CDR3 reads TGTGCCAGCAGGGGTCACACAAACACCGGGGAGCTGTTTTTT. Translation gives CASRGHTNTGELFF. The V call is TRBV27, the J call TRBJ2-2; D gene unclear. Per the germline V gene, CDR1 is MNHEY and CDR2 is SMNVEV (reference sequence). Trimming took 6 bases from V and 2 from J, leaving 10 bases between them. CDR3 size: 14 residues.